The 28 T cell receptor beta chains below come from one sample, sequenced in a study of blood T cell repertoires in COVID-19. Only in-frame clones appear in the TCRdb table, and some are missing; sequencing was by immunoSEQ multiplex PCR. The sample has about 130,000 clones, approximately 80% seen once. The sample comprised peripheral blood. The receptors here all came from a man between 60 and 75 years old with acute or convalescent COVID-19.

The table lists this clone with a few counts. V is TRBV4-1 and J is TRBJ2-1; 12 bases line up with TRBD2. Unmatched junction bases numbered 3, after V lost 0 bases and J lost 9 bases. Per germline, CDR1 MGHRA and CDR2 YSYEKL. The CDR3 spans 15 residues. CDR3 coding DNA: TGCGCCAGCAGCCAAGAACCTAGCGGGAGGGGTGAGCAGTTCTTC. Its protein product is CASSQEPSGRGEQFF.

The chain recombines TRBV16 with TRBJ2-2, with D hard to call. This CDR3 is built from 13 residues. Germline lookup yields CDR1 KGHSY and CDR2 FQNENV. V lost 4 bases and J lost 6, with 9 bases in between. The CDR3 sequence is CASSPFGSGELFF. CDR3 coding DNA: TGTGCCAGCAGCCCCTTCGGGTCCGGGGAGCTGTTTTTT.

This chain connects TRBV18 to TRBJ2-1; D is possibly TRBD1 (5 bases). This CDR3 is built from 13 residues. From germline, CDR1 is KGHSH and CDR2 LQKENI. Trimming pared 3 bases from V and 8 bases from J, leaving 11 bases between. The CDR3 DNA follows: TGTGCCAGCTCACCGGAGACAGTGGATGAGCAGTTCTTC. Its translation: CASSPETVDEQFF.

The chain carries TRBV27 and TRBJ1-1; D is possibly TRBD1 (5 bases). Germline V gene lookup returns CDR1 MNHEY and CDR2 SMNVEV (reference sequence). This CDR3 contains 13 residues. The germline V and J ends were trimmed by 5 bases and 2 bases, with 9 bases remaining between them. As DNA, the CDR3 is TGTGCCAGCAGTGCTCAGGGAAACACTGAAGCTTTCTTT. This sequence encodes CASSAQGNTEAFF.

The V and J genes are TRBV5-1 and TRBJ2-1; D is uncertain. The V gene's germline CDR1 is SGHRS and CDR2 YFSETQ. The CDR3 is 12 residues long. Trimming took 0 bases from V and 5 from J, leaving 3 bases between them. The CDR3 sequence: CASSLANNEQFF. The CDR3, as DNA: TGCGCCAGCAGCTTGGCCAACAATGAGCAGTTCTTC. Looking up the rest from reference TRBV5-1 and TRBJ2-1 gives the full variable domain: KAGVTQTPRYLIKTRGQQVTLSCSPISGHRSVSWYQQTPGQGLQFLFEYFSETQRNKGNFPGRFSGRQFSNSRSEMNVSTLELGDSALYLCASSLANNEQFFGPGTRLTVL.

The V gene is TRBV9, the J gene TRBJ2-2; TRBD2 might be the D (5 bases). This CDR3 comprises 15 residues. The germline V gene has CDR1 SGDLS and CDR2 YYNGEE. V shed 4 bases and J shed 8 bases, with 18 bases lying between them. The CDR3 protein is CASSPRLREWGELFF. The CDR3 DNA follows: TGTGCCAGCAGCCCCCGTTTGAGGGAGTGGGGGGAGCTGTTTTTT.

This clone was recorded a few times. The chain combines TRBV19 with TRBJ2-1; 13 nucleotides line up with TRBD2. V dropped 5 bases and J dropped 6; count of bases not matched to a gene: 1. There are 14 residues in the CDR3. The germline CDR1 and CDR2 sequences are LNHDA and SQIVND (reference sequence). The CDR3 coding sequence is TGTGCCAGTAGTGGACTAGCGGGAGCCAATGAGCAGTTCTTC. This codes for CASSGLAGANEQFF. The full variable domain, in which reference TRBV19 and TRBJ2-1 provide the parts outside the CDR3, is DGGITQSPKYLFRKEGQNVTLSCEQNLNHDAMYWYRQDPGQGLRLIYYSQIVNDFQKGDIAEGYSVSREKKESFPLTVTSAQKNPTAFYLCASSGLAGANEQFFGPGTRLTVL.

The CDR3 here is CASSFGGSYGYTF. Written as DNA, the CDR3 is TGTGCCAGCAGCTTCGGGGGTTCCTATGGCTACACCTTC. The V call is TRBV7-9, the J call TRBJ1-2; perhaps TRBD1 as D (5 bases). CDR1 is SEHNR and CDR2 is FQNEAQ in the germline V gene (reference sequence). CDR3 size: 13 residues. Trimming stripped 3 bases from V and 4 bases from J, with 9 bases between.

The chain has TRBV3-1 (or the pseudogene TRBV3-2) and TRBJ2-1; 10 nucleotides line up with TRBD2. CDR1 and CDR2 (germline): LGHDT, YNNKEL (reference sequence). Trimming took 4 bases from V and 8 from J; bases not matched to a gene: 8. This CDR3 has 15 residues. The CDR3 DNA is TGTGCCAGCAGCCGGAGCGGGAGGGCCAACCATGAGCAGTTCTTC. Translated, it gives CASSRSGRANHEQFF.

The chain links TRBV10-3 to TRBJ2-2; tentatively, D is TRBD1 (6 bases). V gave up 2 bases and J gave up 1 base, with 20 bases separating them. Germline CDR1 is ENHRY and CDR2 is SYGVKD. This CDR3 is 19 amino acids long. The CDR3 DNA reads as TGTGCCATCAGTGAGCCGCCCTATAGGCCAGGGGTGAACACCGGGGAGCTGTTTTTT. Protein sequence: CAISEPPYRPGVNTGELFF.

This rearrangement joins TRBV5-1 to TRBJ2-1, with 13 bases aligning to TRBD2. CDR3 length equals 15 residues. Unmatched junction bases numbered 4, after V lost 3 bases and J lost 7 bases. The germline gives CDR1 SGHRS, CDR2 YFSETQ. This chain's CDR3 is CASSSGTSGVNEQFF. Written as DNA, the CDR3 is TGCGCCAGCAGCTCCGGGACTAGCGGGGTAAATGAGCAGTTCTTC.

The sample holds one count of this clone. The chain has TRBV24-1 and TRBJ1-2; weak D call: TRBD1 (5 bases). The CDR3 consists of 14 residues. V gave up 2 bases and J gave up 1 base, with 7 bases separating them. The germline V gene encodes CDR1 KGHDR and CDR2 SFDVKD. Here the CDR3 DNA reads TGTGCCACCAGTGATTCAGACAGTAACTATGGCTACACCTTC. Translated: CATSDSDSNYGYTF.

This chain links TRBV4-1 with TRBJ2-7; TRBD1 agrees at 7 bases. Germline CDR1 MGHRA, CDR2 YSYEKL. With V trimmed by 4 bases and J by 4 bases, 10 bases remained unmatched. The CDR3 has 15 amino acids. The CDR3 loop is CASSPLGTADYEQYF. CDR3 DNA sequence: TGCGCCAGCAGCCCTCTCGGGACAGCCGATTACGAGCAGTACTTC.

The J gene is TRBJ2-3, the V gene TRBV10-3; a weak D match, TRBD2 (7 bases). The CDR3 length is 14 residues. V was pared by 11 bases and J by 2 bases, with 17 bases between. The germline CDR1 and CDR2 sequences are ENHRY and SYGVKD. The CDR3 coding sequence is TGTGCCTCCTCGGGGGCGGGGGCCACAGATACGCAGTATTTT. The encoded protein is CASSGAGATDTQYF.

This chain joins TRBV20-1 and TRBJ1-4; D is ambiguous. The CDR3 is 11 residues long. V lost 6 bases and J lost 8, with 10 bases in between. Germline V gene lookup returns CDR1 DFQATT and CDR2 SNEGSKA (reference sequence). The CDR3 coding sequence is TGCAGTGCGCGGGCGGGGGAAAAACTGTTTTTT. This sequence encodes CSARAGEKLFF.

J is TRBJ2-5 and V is TRBV5-1; 9 bases agree with TRBD2. Trimming removed 0 bases from V and 3 bases from J; junction bases left unmatched: 9. Germline V gives CDR1 SGHRS, CDR2 YFSETQ. The CDR3 is 17 residues long. DNA of the CDR3: TGCGCCAGCAGCTTGGGCGGGTCCTTAGCGGGAGAAGAGACCCAGTACTTC. Amino acid sequence: CASSLGGSLAGEETQYF.

This sequence joins TRBV30 and TRBJ1-3; D remains ambiguous. V was clipped by 8 bases and J by 0 bases, with 17 bases between them. Germline V gene data show CDR1 as GTSNPN and CDR2 as SVGIG (reference sequence). The CDR3 is 15 amino acids. The CDR3, as DNA: TGTGCCCGGACCCAGTCGGGATTCTCTGGAAACACCATATATTTT. Its protein is CARTQSGFSGNTIYF.

The chain has TRBV13 and TRBJ2-2; TRBD2 agrees at 7 bases. CDR3 length: 14 residues. Unmatched junction bases numbered 3, after V lost 5 bases and J lost 3 bases. The germline V gene encodes CDR1 PRHDT and CDR2 FYEKMQ (reference sequence). The CDR3 protein is CASSRTRDTGELFF. The CDR3, as DNA: TGTGCCAGCAGCCGGACTAGGGACACCGGGGAGCTGTTTTTT.

The rearrangement uses TRBV2 and TRBJ1-5; 8 bases are a match to TRBD1. CDR3 length: 14 residues. The V segment lost 3 bases and the J segment 5 bases; nucleotides outside the gene matches: 3. Germline V CDR1 and CDR2: SNHLY, FYNNEI. CDR3 sequence (DNA): TGTGCCAGCAGTGATGGGACAGGATATCAGCCCCAGCATTTT. This sequence encodes CASSDGTGYQPQHF.

J is TRBJ1-5 and V is TRBV28; the D is unclear. Germline loops: CDR1 MDHEN, CDR2 SYDVKM. The CDR3 has 15 residues. Trimming cost V 5 bases and J 4 bases, with 15 bases left between them. This CDR3 reads CASSPPGPMNQPQHF. The CDR3 coding sequence is TGTGCCAGCAGTCCCCCGGGTCCGATGAATCAGCCCCAGCATTTT.

The chain joins TRBV6-5 to TRBJ1-2; 7 bases match TRBD1. The germline V gene encodes CDR1 MNHEY and CDR2 SVGAGI. The CDR3 runs to 13 residues. The junction had 11 bases not matched to a gene; V was cut back by 10 bases and J by 6 bases. The chain's CDR3 is CATRETGYNGYTF. DNA of the CDR3: TGTGCCACCCGGGAGACAGGGTATAATGGCTACACCTTC.

This chain uses TRBV27 with TRBJ2-1, with TRBD2 matching 10 bases. The length of the CDR3 is 14 residues. With V trimmed by 5 bases and J by 9 bases, 7 bases remained unmatched. Germline lookup yields CDR1 MNHEY and CDR2 SMNVEV (reference sequence). The CDR3 loop is CASSKAGGPIEQFF. The CDR3 coding sequence is TGTGCCAGCAGTAAAGCGGGAGGGCCCATTGAGCAGTTCTTC.

The chain combines TRBV27 with TRBJ2-2; D gene uncertain. With 4 bases removed from V and 0 bases from J, the gap between germline ends came to 3 bases. CDR1 and CDR2 (germline): MNHEY, SMNVEV (reference sequence). There are 13 residues in the CDR3. In DNA form, the CDR3 reads TGTGCCAGCAGTTCATCGAACACCGGGGAGCTGTTTTTT. Translating gives CASSSSNTGELFF.

Only one count was recorded for this clone. The chain has TRBV5-5 and TRBJ1-5; no definite D call. The germline V gene encodes CDR1 SGHKS and CDR2 YYEKEE (reference sequence). CDR3 length equals 14 residues. The ends were cut back, 0 bases at V and 5 bases at J, with 9 bases in the middle. This CDR3 reads CASSLGPGDQPQHF. DNA for the CDR3: TGTGCCAGCAGCTTGGGCCCGGGAGATCAGCCCCAGCATTTT.

The chain recombines TRBV24-1 with TRBJ2-2; TRBD1 matches 11 bases. There are 16 residues in the CDR3. Germline CDR1 is KGHDR and CDR2 is SFDVKD. The V and J ends lost 0 bases and 4 bases, in that order; junction bases with no gene match: 0. The CDR3 region has the DNA TGTGCCACCAGTGATTTGGGACAGGGGGCCACCGGGGAGCTGTTTTTT. Its protein product is CATSDLGQGATGELFF.

This clone was observed a single time. This sequence joins TRBV7-9 and TRBJ1-5; TRBD1 might be the D (5 bases). The CDR3 is 13 amino acids. Per germline, CDR1 SEHNR and CDR2 FQNEAQ (reference sequence). V was clipped by 7 bases and J by 3 bases, with 10 bases between them. CDR3 nucleotides: TGTGCCAGCAACAAGGGGCTCAATCAGCCCCAGCATTTT. Amino acids: CASNKGLNQPQHF.

V gene TRBV5-4 combines with J gene TRBJ2-7; TRBD1 agrees at 8 bases. With 3 bases clipped from V and 1 base from J, the junction kept 3 bases outside the gene matches. Germline CDR1 and CDR2: SGHNT and YYREEE (reference sequence). This CDR3 is built from 14 residues. The CDR3 nucleotides read TGTGCCAGCAGCTCTCAGGGGGCGTCCTACGAGCAGTACTTC. The encoded protein is CASSSQGASYEQYF.

The rearrangement joins TRBV6-5 to TRBJ1-2; 7 bases align to TRBD1. The CDR3 consists of 15 residues. The V gene's germline CDR1 is MNHEY and CDR2 SVGAGI. The junction had 9 bases not matched to a gene; V was cut back by 0 bases and J by 8 bases. DNA for the CDR3: TGTGCCAGCAGTTACTCGTCAGGGGGAGCGGGCGGCTACACCTTC. This sequence encodes CASSYSSGGAGGYTF.